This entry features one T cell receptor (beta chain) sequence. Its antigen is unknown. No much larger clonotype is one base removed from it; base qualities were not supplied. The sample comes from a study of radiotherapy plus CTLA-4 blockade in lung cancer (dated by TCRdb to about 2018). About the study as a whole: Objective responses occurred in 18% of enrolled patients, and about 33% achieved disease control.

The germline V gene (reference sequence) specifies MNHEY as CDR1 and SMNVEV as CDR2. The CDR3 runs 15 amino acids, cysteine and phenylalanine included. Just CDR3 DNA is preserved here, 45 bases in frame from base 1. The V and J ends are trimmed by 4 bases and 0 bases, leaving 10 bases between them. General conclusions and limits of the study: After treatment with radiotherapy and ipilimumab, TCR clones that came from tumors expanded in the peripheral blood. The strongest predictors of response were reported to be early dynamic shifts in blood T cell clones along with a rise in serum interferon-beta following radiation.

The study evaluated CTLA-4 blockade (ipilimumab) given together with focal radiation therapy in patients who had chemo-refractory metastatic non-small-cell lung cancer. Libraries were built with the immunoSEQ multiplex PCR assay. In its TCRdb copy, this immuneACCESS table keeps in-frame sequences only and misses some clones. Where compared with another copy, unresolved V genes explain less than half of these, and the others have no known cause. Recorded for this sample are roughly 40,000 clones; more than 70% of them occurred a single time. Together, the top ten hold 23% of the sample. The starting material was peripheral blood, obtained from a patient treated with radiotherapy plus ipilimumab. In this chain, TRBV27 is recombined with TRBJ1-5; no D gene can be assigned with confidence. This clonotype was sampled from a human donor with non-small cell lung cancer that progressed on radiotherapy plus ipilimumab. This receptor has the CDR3 CASSSSTYSNQPQHF. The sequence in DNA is TGTGCCAGCAGTTCCTCAACATATAGCAATCAGCCCCAGCATTTT.